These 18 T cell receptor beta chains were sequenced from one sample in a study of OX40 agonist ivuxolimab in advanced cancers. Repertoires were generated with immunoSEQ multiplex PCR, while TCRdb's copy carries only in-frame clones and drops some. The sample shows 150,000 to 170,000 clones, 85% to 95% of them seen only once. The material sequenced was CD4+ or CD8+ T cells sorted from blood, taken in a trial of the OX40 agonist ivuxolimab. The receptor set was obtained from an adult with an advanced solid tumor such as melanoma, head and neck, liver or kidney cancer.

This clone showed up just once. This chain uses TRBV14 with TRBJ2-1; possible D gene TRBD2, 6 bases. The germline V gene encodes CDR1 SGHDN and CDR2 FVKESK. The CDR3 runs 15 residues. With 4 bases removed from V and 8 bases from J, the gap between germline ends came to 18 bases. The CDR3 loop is CASSPVGGATHEQFF. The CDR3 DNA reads TGTGCCAGCAGCCCCGTCGGGGGAGCTACCCATGAGCAGTTCTTC.

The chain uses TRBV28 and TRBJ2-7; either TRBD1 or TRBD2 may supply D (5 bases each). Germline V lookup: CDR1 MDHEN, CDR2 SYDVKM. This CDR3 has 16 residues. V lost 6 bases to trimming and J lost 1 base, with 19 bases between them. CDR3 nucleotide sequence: TGTGCCAGCAGCCCTCCCAAGTGGGGGTGGTCCTACGAGCAGTACTTC. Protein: CASSPPKWGWSYEQYF. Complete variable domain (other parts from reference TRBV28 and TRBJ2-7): DVKVTQSSRYLVKRTGEKVFLECVQDMDHENMFWYRQDPGLGLRLIYFSYDVKMKEKGDIPEGYSVSREKKERFSLILESASTNQTSMYLCASSPPKWGWSYEQYFGPGTRLTVT.

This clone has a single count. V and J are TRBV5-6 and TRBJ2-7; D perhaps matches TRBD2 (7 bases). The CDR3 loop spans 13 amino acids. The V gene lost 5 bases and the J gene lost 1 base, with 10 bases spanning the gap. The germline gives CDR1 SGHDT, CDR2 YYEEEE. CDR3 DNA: TGTGCCAGCAGAAGGGGGGGTTCCTACGAGCAGTACTTC. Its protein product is CASRRGGSYEQYF.

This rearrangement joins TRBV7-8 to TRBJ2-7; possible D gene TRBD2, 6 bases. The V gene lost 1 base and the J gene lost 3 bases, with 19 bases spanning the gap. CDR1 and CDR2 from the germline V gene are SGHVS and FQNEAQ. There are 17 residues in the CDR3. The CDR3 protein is CASSLVAESAFHYEQYF. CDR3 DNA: TGTGCCAGCAGCTTAGTAGCGGAATCCGCGTTTCACTACGAGCAGTACTTC.

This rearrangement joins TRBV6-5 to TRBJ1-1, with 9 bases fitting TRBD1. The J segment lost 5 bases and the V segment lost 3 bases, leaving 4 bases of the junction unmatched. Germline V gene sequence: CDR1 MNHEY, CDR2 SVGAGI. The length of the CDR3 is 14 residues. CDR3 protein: CASSYGQGRTEAFF. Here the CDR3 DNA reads TGTGCCAGCAGTTATGGACAGGGGAGAACTGAAGCTTTCTTT.

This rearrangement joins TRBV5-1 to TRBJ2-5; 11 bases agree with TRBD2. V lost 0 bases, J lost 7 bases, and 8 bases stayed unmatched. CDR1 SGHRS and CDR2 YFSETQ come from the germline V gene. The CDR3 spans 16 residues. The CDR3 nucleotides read TGCGCCAGCAGCTTGGCGCCTAGCGGGGGGCCGGCGACCCAGTACTTC. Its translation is CASSLAPSGGPATQYF. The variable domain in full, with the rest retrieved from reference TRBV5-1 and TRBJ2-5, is KAGVTQTPRYLIKTRGQQVTLSCSPISGHRSVSWYQQTPGQGLQFLFEYFSETQRNKGNFPGRFSGRQFSNSRSEMNVSTLELGDSALYLCASSLAPSGGPATQYFGPGTRLLVL.

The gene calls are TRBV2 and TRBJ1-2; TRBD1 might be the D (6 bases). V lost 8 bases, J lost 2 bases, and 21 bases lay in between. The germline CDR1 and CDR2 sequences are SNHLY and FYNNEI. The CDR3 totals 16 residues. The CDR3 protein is CASCLGQTVNNYGYTF. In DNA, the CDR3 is TGTGCCAGCTGCCTAGGACAGACGGTTAACAACTATGGCTACACCTTC. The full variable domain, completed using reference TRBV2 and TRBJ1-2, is EPEVTQTPSHQVTQMGQEVILRCVPISNHLYFYWYRQILGQKVEFLVSFYNNEISEKSEIFDDQFSVERPDGSNFTLKIRSTKLEDSAMYFCASCLGQTVNNYGYTFGSGTRLTVV.

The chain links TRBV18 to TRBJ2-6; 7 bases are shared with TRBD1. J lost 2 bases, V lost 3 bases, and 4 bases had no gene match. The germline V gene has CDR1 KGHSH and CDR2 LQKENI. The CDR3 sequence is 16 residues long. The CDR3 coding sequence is TGTGCCAGCTCACCGGGCAGGGGGACTGGGGCCAACGTCCTGACTTTC. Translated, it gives CASSPGRGTGANVLTF.

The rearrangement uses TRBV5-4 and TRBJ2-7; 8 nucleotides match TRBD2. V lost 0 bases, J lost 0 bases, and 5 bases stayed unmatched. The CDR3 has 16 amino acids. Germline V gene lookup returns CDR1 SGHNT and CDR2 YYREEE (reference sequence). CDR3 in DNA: TGTGCCAGCAGCTTGGCGGGAGGGCTAGCCTCCTACGAGCAGTACTTC. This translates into CASSLAGGLASYEQYF. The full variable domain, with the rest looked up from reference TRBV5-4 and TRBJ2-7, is ETGVTQSPTHLIKTRGQQVTLRCSSQSGHNTVSWYQQALGQGPQFIFQYYREEENGRGNFPPRFSGLQFPNYSSELNVNALELDDSALYLCASSLAGGLASYEQYFGPGTRLTVT.

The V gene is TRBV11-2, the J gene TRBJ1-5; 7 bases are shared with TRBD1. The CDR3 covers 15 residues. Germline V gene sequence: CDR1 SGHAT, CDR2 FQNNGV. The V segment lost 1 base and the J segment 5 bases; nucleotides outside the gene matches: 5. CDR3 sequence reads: CASSLGLQGYQPQHF. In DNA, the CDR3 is TGTGCCAGCAGCTTAGGTTTACAGGGGTATCAGCCCCAGCATTTT.

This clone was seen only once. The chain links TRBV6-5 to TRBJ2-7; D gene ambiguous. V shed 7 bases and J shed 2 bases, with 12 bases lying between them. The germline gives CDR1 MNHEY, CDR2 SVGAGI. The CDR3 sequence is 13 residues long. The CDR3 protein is CASTALVTYEQYF. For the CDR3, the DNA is TGTGCCAGCACCGCCCTTGTGACCTACGAGCAGTACTTC.

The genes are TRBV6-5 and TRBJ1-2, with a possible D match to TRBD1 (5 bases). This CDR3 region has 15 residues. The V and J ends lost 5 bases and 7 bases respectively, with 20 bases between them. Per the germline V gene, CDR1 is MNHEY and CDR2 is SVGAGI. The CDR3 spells CASSRSGTGVAGYTF. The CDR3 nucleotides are TGTGCCAGCAGTCGATCAGGGACCGGGGTGGCTGGCTACACCTTC.

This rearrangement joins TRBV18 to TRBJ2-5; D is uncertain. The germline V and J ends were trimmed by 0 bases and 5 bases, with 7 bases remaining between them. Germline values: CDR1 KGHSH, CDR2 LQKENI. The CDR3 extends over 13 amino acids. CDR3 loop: CASSPPAVETQYF. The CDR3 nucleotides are TGTGCCAGCTCACCACCGGCGGTGGAGACCCAGTACTTC.

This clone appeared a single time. In nucleotides, the CDR3 is TGTGCCACCCAGACGGGCAGATTATCGTCAGAGACCCAGTACTTC. Amino acid sequence: CATQTGRLSSETQYF. The chain joins TRBV2 to TRBJ2-5; D gene ambiguous. V lost 10 bases, J lost 4 bases, and 22 bases lay in between. Germline CDR1 reads SNHLY; CDR2 reads FYNNEI. The CDR3 sequence is 15 residues long.

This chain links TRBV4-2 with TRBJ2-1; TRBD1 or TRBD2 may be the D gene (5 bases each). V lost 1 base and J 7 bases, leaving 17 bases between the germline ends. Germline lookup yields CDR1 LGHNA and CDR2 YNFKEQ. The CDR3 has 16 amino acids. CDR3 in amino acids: CASSQGDLNDLNEQFF. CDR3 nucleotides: TGTGCCAGCAGCCAAGGGGACCTAAACGACCTAAATGAGCAGTTCTTC.

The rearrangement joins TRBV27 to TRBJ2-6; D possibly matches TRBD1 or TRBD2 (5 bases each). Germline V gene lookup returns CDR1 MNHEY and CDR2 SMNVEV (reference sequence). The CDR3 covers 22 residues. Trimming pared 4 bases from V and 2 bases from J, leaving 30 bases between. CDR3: CASSSIISNGTQMGTGANVLTF. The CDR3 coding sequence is TGTGCCAGCAGTTCTATTATATCGAACGGGACGCAGATGGGGACTGGGGCCAACGTCCTGACTTTC.

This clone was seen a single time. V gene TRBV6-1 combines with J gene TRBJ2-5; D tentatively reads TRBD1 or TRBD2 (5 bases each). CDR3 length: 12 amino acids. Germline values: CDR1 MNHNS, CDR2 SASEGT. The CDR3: CVIRGRGETQYF. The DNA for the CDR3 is TGTGTCATCCGGGGAAGGGGCGAGACCCAGTACTTC.

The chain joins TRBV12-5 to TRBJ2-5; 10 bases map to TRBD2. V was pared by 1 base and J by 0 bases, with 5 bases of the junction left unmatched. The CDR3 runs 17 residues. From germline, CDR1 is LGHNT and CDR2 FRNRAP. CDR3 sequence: CASGLGRLAGYQETQYF. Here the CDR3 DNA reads TGTGCTAGTGGTTTGGGCCGACTAGCGGGTTACCAAGAGACCCAGTACTTC.